The source of this TCR beta chain is a study of blood T cell repertoires in COVID-19. The overall study: Material from acute and convalescent COVID-19 was sourced from the United States, Italy and Spain. In each case, the material was cDNA or gDNA derived from T cells, B-cell-depleted T cells, or PBMCs.

The V gene lost 4 bases and the J gene lost 4 bases, with 10 bases spanning the gap. The CDR3 has 13 residues. Germline V CDR1 and CDR2: SQVTM, ANQGSEA. Sequencing was performed with immunoSEQ multiplex PCR; in TCRdb, only in-frame clones are kept and a portion is missing. The sample yields over 150,000 clones, approximately 90% seen once. Those enrolled in Seattle joined during active infection and were followed longitudinally afterward. Sequencing input: peripheral blood. The clonotype was recovered from a woman in her 70s with COVID-19, enrolled during active disease. The chain recombines TRBV29-1 with TRBJ1-4; perhaps TRBD1 as D (6 bases). The chain's CDR3 is CSVGTEINEKLFF. Here the CDR3 DNA reads TGCAGCGTTGGGACAGAAATTAATGAAAAACTGTTTTTT.